Sequencing of this TCR beta chain was carried out in a study of T cell repertoires in cytomegalovirus infection. Turning to the study itself: From public TCR beta signatures came an indication of both CMV infection and matching HLA type.

Via MiXCR, TCRdb re-called the reads, giving one row per CDR3 protein. The sample lists about 60,000 distinct CDR3 sequences, around 34% occurring once. Unmatched junction bases numbered 6, after V lost 7 bases and J lost 2 bases. Germline V gene data show CDR1 as MNHEY and CDR2 as SVGEGT. The CDR3 is 15 residues long. Comments on this clonotype: Its antigen is unknown.

General study points: Cumulated frequencies of public TCR beta families served to identify carriers of CMV plus the relevant HLA. There were HLA-C-restricted CMV-specific TCR beta clonotypes dominating the ex vivo response.

The clonotype originates from a human donor in good health (CMV status not recorded). Some clones in this sample may be carry-over from other donors' samples. Sequencing was carried out using PBMCs, sequenced either directly or after in vitro stimulation (not recorded which). The gene calls are TRBV6-2 or TRBV6-3 and TRBJ2-3, with 10 bases that match TRBD2. For the CDR3, the DNA is TGTGCCAGCACCATTAGCGGGGGGCACACAGATACGCAGTATTTT. It yields the protein CASTISGGHTDTQYF.